The 14 T cell receptor beta chains below come from one sample, sequenced in a study of T-cell memory formation after mild COVID-19. TCRdb recomputed calls from the 5' RACE reads with MiXCR, one row per CDR3 protein. Here the sample spans just over 400,000 distinct CDR3 sequences, under 25% being singletons. Source material: PBMCs or a T cell subset sorted from them (not recorded which). All receptors derive from an adult woman who had mild COVID-19 (a few samples of this study predate the infection). Cell type and time point are not known.

The V and J genes are TRBV12-3 or TRBV12-4 and TRBJ2-7; D possibly corresponds to TRBD2 (6 bases). CDR3 length: 14 residues. V lost 3 bases and J lost 0, with 9 bases in between. This CDR3 reads CASSLDYISYEQYF. Written as DNA, the CDR3 is TGTGCCAGCAGTTTGGACTACATCTCCTACGAGCAGTACTTC.

The chain's CDR3 is CASSASGRPSRYF. For the CDR3, the DNA is TGTGCCAGCAGTGCTAGCGGGAGGCCCTCGCGGTACTTC. This chain connects TRBV2 to TRBJ2-7, with 11 bases identical to TRBD2. In germline, CDR1 is SNHLY, CDR2 FYNNEI. J gave up 12 bases and V 4 bases, and 8 bases lay outside the gene matches. The CDR3 consists of 13 residues.

The sample holds a few counts of this clonotype. The chain joins TRBV20-1 to TRBJ2-7; the D gene could be TRBD1 or TRBD2 (6 bases each). CDR1 is DFQATT, CDR2 SNEGSKA, per germline (reference sequence). CDR3 length equals 14 residues. The V end lost 1 base, the J end lost 3 bases, and 13 bases lay between the germline ends. The CDR3 DNA follows: TGCAGTGCTAGAGCGGGGGCGGTCCACTACGAGCAGTACTTC. This gives the protein CSARAGAVHYEQYF.

This rearrangement joins TRBV2 to TRBJ2-1, with 8 positions matching TRBD2. The germline V gene has CDR1 SNHLY and CDR2 FYNNEI. V lost 7 bases and J lost 1; bases outside the gene matches: 6. The CDR3 sequence is 15 residues long. The CDR3 loop reads CASKPSGHSYNEQFF. For the CDR3, the DNA is TGTGCCAGCAAACCTAGCGGGCATTCCTACAATGAGCAGTTCTTC. Based on the CDR3 plus reference TRBV2 and TRBJ2-1, the full variable domain is EPEVTQTPSHQVTQMGQEVILRCVPISNHLYFYWYRQILGQKVEFLVSFYNNEISEKSEIFDDQFSVERPDGSNFTLKIRSTKLEDSAMYFCASKPSGHSYNEQFFGPGTRLTVL.

The chain recombines TRBV25-1 with TRBJ2-1; TRBD2 is a possible D gene (5 bases). This CDR3 region has 18 residues. The germline V gene has CDR1 MGHDK and CDR2 SYGVNS. Trimming removed 1 base at V and 0 bases at J, with 16 bases between. CDR3 nucleotide sequence: TGTGCCAGCAGTGAATTGCTCTTAGGAGGCAGCTCCTACAATGAGCAGTTCTTC. This gives the protein CASSELLLGGSSYNEQFF.

The rearrangement uses TRBV9 and TRBJ1-1; D is unresolved. This CDR3 spans 13 amino acids. V was shortened by 3 bases and J by 4 bases, with 10 bases between the two germline ends. Per germline, CDR1 SGDLS and CDR2 YYNGEE. The CDR3 DNA reads as TGTGCCAGCAGCGAGCAGTTGACCACTGAAGCTTTCTTT. Translation: CASSEQLTTEAFF.

V is TRBV7-3 and J is TRBJ2-3, with 7 positions matching TRBD1. This CDR3 comprises 14 residues. J lost 1 base, V lost 6 bases, and 4 bases had no gene match. Germline V lookup: CDR1 SGHTA, CDR2 FQGTGA. Written as DNA, the CDR3 is TGTGCCAGCAGGTCCACAGGGGGCACAGATACGCAGTATTTT. This encodes CASRSTGGTDTQYF. The variable domain in full, completed from reference TRBV7-3 and TRBJ2-3, reads GAGVSQTPSNKVTEKGKYVELRCDPISGHTALYWYRQSLGQGPEFLIYFQGTGAADDSGLPNDRFFAVRPEGSVSTLKIQRTERGDSAVYLCASRSTGGTDTQYFGPGTRLTVL.

CDR3 in amino acids: CASSLGGTAAYEQYF. The CDR3 bases are TGTGCCAGCAGCCTCGGGGGAACCGCCGCCTACGAGCAGTACTTC. The chain links TRBV7-9 to TRBJ2-7, with D perhaps TRBD2 (6 bases). V dropped 5 bases and J dropped 2 bases, with 16 bases sitting between them. The CDR3 extends over 15 amino acids. Germline V gene lookup returns CDR1 SEHNR and CDR2 FQNEAQ (reference sequence).

Notes on this clonotype: The junction shows a germline mismatch at one end, possibly a read error. The chain couples TRBV4-3 to TRBJ2-1; 15 nucleotides agree with TRBD2. The CDR3 is 18 residues long. Per the germline V gene, CDR1 is LGHNA and CDR2 is YSLEER. This chain's CDR3 is CASSQGTSGRASNNEQFF. In DNA form, the CDR3 reads TGCGCCAGCAGCCAAGGGACTAGCGGGAGGGCCTCCAACAATGAGCAGTTCTTC.

This clonotype appeared a few times. The chain joins TRBV20-1 to TRBJ2-1, with TRBD2 matching over 8 bases. The CDR3 loop spans 15 amino acids. Germline trimming cut 0 bases from V and 7 bases from J; bases unmatched to any gene: 8. Germline loops: CDR1 DFQATT, CDR2 SNEGSKA (reference sequence). The CDR3 nucleotides are TGCAGTGCTAGAGATGGACGGGAGGGGGGGAATGAGCAGTTCTTC. Protein sequence: CSARDGREGGNEQFF.

The genes are TRBV2 and TRBJ2-5, with TRBD2 matching over 10 bases. From germline, CDR1 is SNHLY and CDR2 FYNNEI. The CDR3 is made up of 12 amino acids. V dropped 7 bases and J dropped 5; count of bases not matched to a gene: 1. This chain's CDR3 is CASTGLAETQYF. CDR3 DNA: TGTGCCAGCACGGGACTAGCGGAGACCCAGTACTTC.

This rearrangement joins TRBV11-2 to TRBJ2-1; 7 nucleotides agree with TRBD2. Germline lookup yields CDR1 SGHAT and CDR2 FQNNGV. V dropped 5 bases and J dropped 7; count of bases not matched to a gene: 14. The CDR3 loop spans 16 amino acids. CDR3 protein: CASSPRNSGTANEQFF. The CDR3 coding sequence is TGTGCCAGCAGCCCCAGAAACAGCGGGACTGCGAATGAGCAGTTCTTC.

The chain uses TRBV3-1 and TRBJ2-7, with D unresolved. Between the trimmed V and J ends, which lost 7 bases and 7 bases, there was a span of 20 bases. The CDR3 runs to 14 residues. Germline loops: CDR1 LGHDT, CDR2 YNNKEL (reference sequence). In nucleotides, the CDR3 is TGTGCCAGCACCAGTGGAATGGGTGCTCTGGAGCAGTACTTC. Translation gives CASTSGMGALEQYF.

J is TRBJ2-7 and V is TRBV12-3 or TRBV12-4, with 8 bases aligning to TRBD2. This CDR3 comprises 15 residues. V gave up 6 bases and J gave up 4 bases; unmatched junction bases: 11. The DNA for the CDR3 is TGTGCCAGCAGCCCCGCGGGGGGACGGATGTACGAGCAGTACTTC. The encoded protein is CASSPAGGRMYEQYF.